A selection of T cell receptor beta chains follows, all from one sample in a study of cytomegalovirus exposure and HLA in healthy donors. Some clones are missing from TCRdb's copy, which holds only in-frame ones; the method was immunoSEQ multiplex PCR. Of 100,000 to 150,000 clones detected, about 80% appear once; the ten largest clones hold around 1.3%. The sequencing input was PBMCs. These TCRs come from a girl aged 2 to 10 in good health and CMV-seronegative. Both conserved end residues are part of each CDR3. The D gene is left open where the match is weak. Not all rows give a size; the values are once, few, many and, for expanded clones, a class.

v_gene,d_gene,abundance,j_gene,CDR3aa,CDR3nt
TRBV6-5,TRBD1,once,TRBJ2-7,CASSAPRGQLHEQYF,TGTGCCAGCAGTGCACCTAGGGGACAGCTGCACGAGCAGTACTTC
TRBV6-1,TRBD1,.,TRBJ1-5,CASSAGQASASNQPQHF,TGTGCCAGCAGTGCAGGACAGGCGAGTGCGAGCAATCAGCCCCAGCATTTT
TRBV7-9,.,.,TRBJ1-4,CASSLPVSEKLFF,TGTGCCAGCAGCCTCCCGGTTTCTGAAAAACTGTTTTTT
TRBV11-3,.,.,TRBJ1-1,CASSIGGGNTEAFF,TGTGCCAGCAGCATTGGGGGGGGGAACACTGAAGCTTTCTTT
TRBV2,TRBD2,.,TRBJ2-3,CASRPPLAGTDTQYF,TGTGCCAGCAGACCCCCACTAGCGGGAACAGATACGCAGTATTTT
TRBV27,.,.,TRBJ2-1,CASSVGATANEQFF,TGTGCCAGCAGTGTGGGAGCGACGGCAAATGAGCAGTTCTTC
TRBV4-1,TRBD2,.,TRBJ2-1,CASSQDGLAASSYNEQFF,TGCGCCAGCAGCCAAGATGGACTAGCGGCCTCCTCCTACAATGAGCAGTTCTTC
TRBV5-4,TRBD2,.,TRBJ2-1,CASRPGGPSYNEQFF,TGTGCCAGCAGACCGGGGGGGCCATCCTACAATGAGCAGTTCTTC
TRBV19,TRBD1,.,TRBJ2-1,CASSIGQGGNEQFF,TGTGCCAGTAGTATAGGACAGGGGGGCAATGAGCAGTTCTTC
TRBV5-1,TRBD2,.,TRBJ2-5,CASSSRLAGAGEQYF,TGCGCCAGCAGCTCAAGACTAGCGGGAGCTGGTGAGCAGTACTTC
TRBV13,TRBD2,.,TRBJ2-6,CASSILAGGSGANVLTF,TGTGCCAGCAGCATACTAGCGGGAGGCTCTGGGGCCAACGTCCTGACTTTC
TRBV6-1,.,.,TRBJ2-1,CASSELGDNEQFF,TGTGCCAGCAGTGAGCTAGGGGACAATGAGCAGTTCTTC
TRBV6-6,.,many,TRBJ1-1,CASSYSHADTEAFF,TGTGCCAGCAGTTACTCCCACGCGGACACTGAAGCTTTCTTT
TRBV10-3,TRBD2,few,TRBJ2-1,CAISEKGLAEDEQFF,TGTGCCATCAGTGAGAAGGGACTAGCGGAGGATGAGCAGTTCTTC
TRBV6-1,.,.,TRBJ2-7,CASSPSSAGNYEQYF,TGTGCCAGCAGTCCTTCTAGTGCGGGGAACTACGAGCAGTACTTC
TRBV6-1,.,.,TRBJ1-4,CASSESAGSNEKLFF,TGTGCCAGCAGTGAATCCGCCGGGTCTAATGAAAAACTGTTTTTT
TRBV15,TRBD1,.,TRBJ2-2,CATSPSSTGFGELFF,TGTGCCACCAGCCCATCCTCGACAGGGTTCGGGGAGCTGTTTTTT
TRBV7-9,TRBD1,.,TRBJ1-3,CASSSPRQGTDSNTIYF,TGTGCCAGCAGCTCACCGCGACAGGGCACAGATTCAAACACCATATATTTT
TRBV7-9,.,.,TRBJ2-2,CASETVGGGTGELFF,TGTGCCAGCGAAACTGTCGGGGGTGGCACCGGGGAGCTGTTTTTT
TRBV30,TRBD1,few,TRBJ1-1,CAWRTGVVAFF,TGTGCCTGGAGAACAGGGGTTGTAGCTTTCTTT
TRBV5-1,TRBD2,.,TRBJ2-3,CASSLGTSPTQYF,TGCGCCAGCAGCTTGGGGACTAGCCCGACGCAGTATTTT
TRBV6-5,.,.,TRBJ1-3,CASSSTGLAGNTIYF,TGTGCCAGCAGCTCAACAGGGTTGGCTGGAAACACCATATATTTT
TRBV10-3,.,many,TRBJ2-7,CPQDYEQYF,TGTCCTCAGGACTACGAGCAGTACTTC
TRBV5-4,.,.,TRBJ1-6,CASSLAGFSYNSPLHF,TGTGCCAGCAGCTTGGCGGGGTTCTCCTATAATTCACCCCTCCACTTT
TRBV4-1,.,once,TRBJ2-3,CASSQVAYTDTQYF,TGCGCCAGCAGCCAAGTAGCCTACACAGATACGCAGTATTTT
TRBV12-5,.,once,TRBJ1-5,CASGAGAYSNQPQHF,TGTGCTAGTGGTGCGGGAGCCTATAGCAATCAGCCCCAGCATTTT
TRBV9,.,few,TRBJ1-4,CASSPTGFANEKLFF,TGTGCCAGCAGCCCAACAGGGTTCGCTAATGAAAAACTGTTTTTT
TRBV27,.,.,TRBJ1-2,CASSSLRGIYGYTF,TGTGCCAGCAGTTCTTTAAGGGGTATCTATGGCTACACCTTC
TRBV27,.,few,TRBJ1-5,CASQRGGSNQPQHF,TGTGCCAGCCAAAGGGGTGGGAGCAATCAGCCCCAGCATTTT
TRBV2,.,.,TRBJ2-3,CASSEGRSTDTQYF,TGTGCCAGCAGTGAAGGCAGAAGCACAGATACGCAGTATTTT
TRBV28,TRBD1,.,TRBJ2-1,CASSLSTGGPYEQFF,TGTGCCAGCAGTTTATCGACAGGGGGGCCCTATGAGCAGTTCTTC
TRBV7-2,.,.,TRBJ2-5,CASSLVVGGQETQYF,TGTGCCAGCAGCTTAGTAGTAGGGGGCCAAGAGACCCAGTACTTC
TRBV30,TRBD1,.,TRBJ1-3,CAWSGQGAYTIYF,TGTGCCTGGAGTGGACAGGGGGCTTACACCATATATTTT
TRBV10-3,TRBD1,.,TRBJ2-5,CAISDPGQAQETQYF,TGTGCCATCAGTGACCCGGGACAGGCGCAAGAGACCCAGTACTTC
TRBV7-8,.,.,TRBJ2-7,CASSPVGGLNSYEQYF,TGTGCCAGCAGCCCCGTTGGAGGGCTAAACTCCTACGAGCAGTACTTC
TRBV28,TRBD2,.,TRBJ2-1,CASSLRGTSYNEQFF,TGTGCCAGCAGTTTACGGGGGACTAGCTACAATGAGCAGTTCTTC
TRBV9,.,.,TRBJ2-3,CASSAPTSSPSTDTQYF,TGTGCCAGCAGCGCCCCGACCTCTAGCCCTAGCACAGATACGCAGTATTTT
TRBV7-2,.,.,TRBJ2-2,CASSLVQYGELFF,TGTGCCAGCAGCTTAGTGCAGTACGGGGAGCTGTTTTTT
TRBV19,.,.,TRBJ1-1,CASSPGGGGRVTEAFF,TGTGCCAGTAGCCCTGGTGGCGGGGGCCGTGTCACTGAAGCTTTCTTT